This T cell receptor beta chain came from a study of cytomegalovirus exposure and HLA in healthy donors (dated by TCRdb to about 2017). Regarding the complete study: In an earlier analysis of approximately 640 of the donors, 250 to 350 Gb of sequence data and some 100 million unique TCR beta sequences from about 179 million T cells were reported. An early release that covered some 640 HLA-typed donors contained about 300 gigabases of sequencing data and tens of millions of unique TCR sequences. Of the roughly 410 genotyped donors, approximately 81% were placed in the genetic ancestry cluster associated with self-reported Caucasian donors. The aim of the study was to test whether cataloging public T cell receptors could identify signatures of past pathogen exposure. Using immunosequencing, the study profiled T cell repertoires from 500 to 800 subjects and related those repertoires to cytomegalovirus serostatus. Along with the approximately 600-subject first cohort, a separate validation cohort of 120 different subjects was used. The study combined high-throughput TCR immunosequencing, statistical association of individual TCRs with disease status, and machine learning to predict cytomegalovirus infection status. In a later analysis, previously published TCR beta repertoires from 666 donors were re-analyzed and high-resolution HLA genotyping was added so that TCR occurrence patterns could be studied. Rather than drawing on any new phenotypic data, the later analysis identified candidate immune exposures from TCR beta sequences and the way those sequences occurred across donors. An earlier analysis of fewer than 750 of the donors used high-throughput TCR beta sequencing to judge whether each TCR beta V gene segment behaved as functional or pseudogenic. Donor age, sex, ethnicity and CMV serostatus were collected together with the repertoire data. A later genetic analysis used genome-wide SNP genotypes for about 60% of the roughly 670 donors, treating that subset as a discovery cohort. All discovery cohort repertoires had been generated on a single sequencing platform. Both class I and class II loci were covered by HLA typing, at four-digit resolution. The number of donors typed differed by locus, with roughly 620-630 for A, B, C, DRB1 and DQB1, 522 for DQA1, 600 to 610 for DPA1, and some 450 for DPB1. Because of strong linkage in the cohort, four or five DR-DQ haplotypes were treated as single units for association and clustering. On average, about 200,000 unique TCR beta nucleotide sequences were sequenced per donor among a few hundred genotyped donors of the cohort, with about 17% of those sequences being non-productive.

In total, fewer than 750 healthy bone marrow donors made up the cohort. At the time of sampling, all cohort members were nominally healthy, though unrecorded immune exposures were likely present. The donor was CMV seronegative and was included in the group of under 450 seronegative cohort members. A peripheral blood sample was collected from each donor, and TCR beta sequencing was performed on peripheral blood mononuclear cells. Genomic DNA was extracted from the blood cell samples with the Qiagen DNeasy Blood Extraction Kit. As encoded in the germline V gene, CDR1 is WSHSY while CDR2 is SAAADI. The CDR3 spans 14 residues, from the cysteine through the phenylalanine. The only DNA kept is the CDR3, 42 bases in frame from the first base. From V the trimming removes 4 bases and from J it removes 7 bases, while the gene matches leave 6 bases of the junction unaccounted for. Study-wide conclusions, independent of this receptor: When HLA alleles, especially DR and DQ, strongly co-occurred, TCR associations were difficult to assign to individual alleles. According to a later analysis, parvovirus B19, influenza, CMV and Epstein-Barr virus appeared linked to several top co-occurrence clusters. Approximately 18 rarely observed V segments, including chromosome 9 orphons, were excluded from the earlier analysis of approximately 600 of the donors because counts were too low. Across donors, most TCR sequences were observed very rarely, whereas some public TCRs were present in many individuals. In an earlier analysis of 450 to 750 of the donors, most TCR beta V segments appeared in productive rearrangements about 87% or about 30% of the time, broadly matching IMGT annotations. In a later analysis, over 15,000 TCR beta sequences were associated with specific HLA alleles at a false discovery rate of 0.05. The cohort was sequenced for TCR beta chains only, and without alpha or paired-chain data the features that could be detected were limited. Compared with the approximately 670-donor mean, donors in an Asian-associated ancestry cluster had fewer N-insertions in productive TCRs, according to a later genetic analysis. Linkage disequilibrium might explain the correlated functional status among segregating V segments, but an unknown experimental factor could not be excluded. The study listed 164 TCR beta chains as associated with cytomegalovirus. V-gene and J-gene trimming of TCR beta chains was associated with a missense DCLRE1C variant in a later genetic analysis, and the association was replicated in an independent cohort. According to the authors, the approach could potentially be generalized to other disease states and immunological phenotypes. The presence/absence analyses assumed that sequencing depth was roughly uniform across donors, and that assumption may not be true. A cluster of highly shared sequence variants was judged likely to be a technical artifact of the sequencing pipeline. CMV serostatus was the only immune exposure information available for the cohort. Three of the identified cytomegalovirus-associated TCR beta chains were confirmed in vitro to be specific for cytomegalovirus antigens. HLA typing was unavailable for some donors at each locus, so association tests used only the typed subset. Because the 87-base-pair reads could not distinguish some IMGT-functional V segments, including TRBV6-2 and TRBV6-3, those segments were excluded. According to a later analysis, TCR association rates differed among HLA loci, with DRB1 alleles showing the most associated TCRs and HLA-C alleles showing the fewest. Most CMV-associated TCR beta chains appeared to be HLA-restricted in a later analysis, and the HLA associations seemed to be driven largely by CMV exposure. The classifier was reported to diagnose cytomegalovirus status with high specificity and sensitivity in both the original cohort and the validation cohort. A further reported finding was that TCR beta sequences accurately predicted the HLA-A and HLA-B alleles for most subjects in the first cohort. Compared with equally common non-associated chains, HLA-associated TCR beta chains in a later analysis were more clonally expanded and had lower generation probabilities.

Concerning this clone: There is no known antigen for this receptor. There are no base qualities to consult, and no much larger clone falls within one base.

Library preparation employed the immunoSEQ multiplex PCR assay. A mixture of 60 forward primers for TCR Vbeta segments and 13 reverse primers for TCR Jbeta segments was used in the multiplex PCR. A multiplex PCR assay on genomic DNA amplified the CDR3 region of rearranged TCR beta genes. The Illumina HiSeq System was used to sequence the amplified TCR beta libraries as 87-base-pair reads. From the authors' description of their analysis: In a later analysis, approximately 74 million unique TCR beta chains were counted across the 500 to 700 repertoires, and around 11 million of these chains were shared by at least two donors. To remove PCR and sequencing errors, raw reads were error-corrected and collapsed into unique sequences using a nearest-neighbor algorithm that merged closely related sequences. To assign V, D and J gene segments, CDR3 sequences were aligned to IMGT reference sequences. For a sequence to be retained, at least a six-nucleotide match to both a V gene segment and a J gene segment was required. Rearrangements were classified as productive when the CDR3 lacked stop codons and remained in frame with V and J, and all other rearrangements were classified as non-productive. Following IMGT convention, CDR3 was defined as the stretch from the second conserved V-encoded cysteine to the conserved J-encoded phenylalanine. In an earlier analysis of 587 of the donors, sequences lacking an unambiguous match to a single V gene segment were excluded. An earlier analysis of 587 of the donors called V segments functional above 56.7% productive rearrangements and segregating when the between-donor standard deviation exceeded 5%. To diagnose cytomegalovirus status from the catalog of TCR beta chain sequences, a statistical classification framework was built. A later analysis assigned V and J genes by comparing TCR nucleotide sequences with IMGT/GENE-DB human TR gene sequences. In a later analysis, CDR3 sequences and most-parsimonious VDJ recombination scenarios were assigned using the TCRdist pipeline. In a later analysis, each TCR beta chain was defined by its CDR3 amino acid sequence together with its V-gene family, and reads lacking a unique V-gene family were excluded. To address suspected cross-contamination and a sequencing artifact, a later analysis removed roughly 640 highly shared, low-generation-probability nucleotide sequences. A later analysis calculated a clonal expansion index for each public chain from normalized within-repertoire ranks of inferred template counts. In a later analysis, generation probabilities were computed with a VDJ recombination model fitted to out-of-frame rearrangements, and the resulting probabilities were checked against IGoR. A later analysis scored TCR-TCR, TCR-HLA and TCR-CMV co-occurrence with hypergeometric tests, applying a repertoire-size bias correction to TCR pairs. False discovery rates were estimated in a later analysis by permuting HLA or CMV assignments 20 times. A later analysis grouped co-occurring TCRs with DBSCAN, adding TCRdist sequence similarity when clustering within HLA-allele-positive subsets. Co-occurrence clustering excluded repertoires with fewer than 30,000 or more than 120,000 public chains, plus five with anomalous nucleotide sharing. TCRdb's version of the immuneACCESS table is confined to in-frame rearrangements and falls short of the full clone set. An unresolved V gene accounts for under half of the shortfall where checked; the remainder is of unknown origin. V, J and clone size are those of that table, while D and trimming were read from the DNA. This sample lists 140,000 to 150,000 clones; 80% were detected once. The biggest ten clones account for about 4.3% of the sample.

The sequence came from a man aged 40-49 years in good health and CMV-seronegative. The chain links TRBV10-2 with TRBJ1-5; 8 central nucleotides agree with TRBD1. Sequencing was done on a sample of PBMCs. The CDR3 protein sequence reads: CASSVAGGLQPQHF. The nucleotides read TGCGCCAGCAGTGTGGCAGGGGGCTTACAGCCCCAGCATTTT.